The present T cell receptor beta chain was sequenced within a study of identical twins. Germline V gene lookup returns CDR1 SGHAT and CDR2 FQNNGV. The CDR3 is made up of 13 amino acids. V lost 4 bases to trimming and J lost 3 bases, with 6 bases between them. This clonotype was seen just once. One entry per CDR3 protein, called by TCRdb with MiXCR from the 5' RACE reads. The table lists approximately 700,000 distinct CDR3 sequences, 18% of them singletons. The sample also formed part of further work on T cells expressing NK-cell markers.

The chain employs TRBV11-2 and TRBJ2-2; D call uncertain. The sequenced sample was PBMCs. The sequence came from a young woman in good health. The CDR3 spells CASSSEYTGELFF. The CDR3 region has the DNA TGTGCCAGCAGCTCCGAGTACACCGGGGAGCTGTTTTTT.